The sequence of this T cell receptor beta chain was determined in a study of Graves' ophthalmopathy and Graves' hyperthyroidism. The CDR3 covers 16 residues. Losses at the gene ends were 1 base for V and 3 bases for J; bases not matched to a gene: 9. CDR1 and CDR2 (germline): SGHTA, FQGNSA. In this sample, this clonotype turned up many times. The authors amplified TCR beta CDR3 regions from RNA transcripts. After a first-round RT-PCR with HTBI primers, a second-round multiplex PCR was run. TCRdb re-called the multiplex PCR reads with MiXCR, one entry per CDR3 protein. The sample lists 350,000 to 400,000 distinct CDR3 sequences; about 18% were seen once.

The clonotype comes from a woman between 18 and 29 years old with Graves' ophthalmopathy. This chain joins TRBV7-2 and TRBJ2-7, with 7 nucleotides matching TRBD2. Sequenced input: peripheral blood. DNA for the CDR3: TGTGCCAGCAGCTTAGTTTTCGCGGGGGACCACTACGAGCAGTACTTC. Its translation: CASSLVFAGDHYEQYF. The entire variable domain, with the rest obtained from reference TRBV7-2 and TRBJ2-7, is as follows: GAGVSQSPSNKVTEKGKDVELRCDPISGHTALYWYRQSLGQGLEFLIYFQGNSAPDKSGLPSDRFSAERTGGSVSTLTIQRTQQEDSAVYLCASSLVFAGDHYEQYFGPGTRLTVT.